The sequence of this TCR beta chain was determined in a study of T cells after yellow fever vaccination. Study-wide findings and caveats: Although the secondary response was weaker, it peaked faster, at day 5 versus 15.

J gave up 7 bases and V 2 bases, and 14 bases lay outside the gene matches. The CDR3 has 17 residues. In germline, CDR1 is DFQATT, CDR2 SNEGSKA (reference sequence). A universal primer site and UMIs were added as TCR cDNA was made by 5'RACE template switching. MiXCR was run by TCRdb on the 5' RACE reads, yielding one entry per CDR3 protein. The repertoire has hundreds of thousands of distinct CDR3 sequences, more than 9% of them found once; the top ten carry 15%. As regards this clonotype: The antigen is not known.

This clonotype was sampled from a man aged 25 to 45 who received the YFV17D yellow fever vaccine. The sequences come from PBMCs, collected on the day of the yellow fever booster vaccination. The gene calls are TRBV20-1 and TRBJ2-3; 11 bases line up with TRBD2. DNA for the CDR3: TGCAGTGCTAGACGGTGGATAGCGGGAGGGCGGGGGTATACGCAGTATTTT. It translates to CSARRWIAGGRGYTQYF.